This TCR beta chain came from a study of shared T cell receptors in the human thymus (dated by TCRdb to the early 2020s). For the study in its entirety: The study investigated the way shared, self-reactive T-cell receptor alpha chains are produced in the human thymus.

Turning to this clone: Its specific antigen is unknown. Nothing much larger sits one base from this clone, and base qualities are not available.

The library was generated by the immunoSEQ multiplex PCR assay. The table was pulled from immuneACCESS by TCRdb, which kept in-frame rearrangements only. Such tables lose some clones; where checked, under half of the loss comes from unresolved V genes, and the rest has no known cause. The sample includes under 450,000 clones, with over 90% observed a single time. The ten top clones hold around 0.019% of the sample. The CDR3, from cysteine to phenylalanine, totals 15 residues. The sequence is cut down to CDR3 DNA, 45 bases in frame from base 1. The germline V gene gives CDR1 as SGHAT and CDR2 as FQNNGV. The trim is 5 bases for V and 3 bases for J, with a gap of 15 bases between the germline ends.

The sample comprised thymocytes. Recombination connected TRBV11-2 to TRBJ2-3; the D gene could be either TRBD1 or TRBD2, each agreeing at 5 bases. The sequence was collected from a human donor. The sequenced DNA: TGTGCCAGCAGCCGGGCAGGGAGTGGGACAGATACGCAGTATTTT. Translated, this gives CASSRAGSGTDTQYF. When the CDR3 is completed using the reference TRBV11-2 and TRBJ2-3 genes on either side, the full variable domain is EAGVAQSPRYKIIEKRQSVAFWCNPISGHATLYWYQQILGQGPKLLIQFQNNGVVDDSQLPKDRFSAERLKGVDSTLKIQPAKLEDSAVYLCASSRAGSGTDTQYFGPGTRLTVL.